Shown below are 30 T cell receptor beta chains from a single sample sequenced in a study of T cells in Graves' hyperthyroidism and ophthalmopathy. TCR beta CDR3 regions were amplified from RNA. HTBI primers were the set used in a first-round RT-PCR of the TCR CDR3. TCRdb ran MiXCR on the multiplex PCR reads and lists one entry per CDR3 protein. The sample shows some 570,000 distinct CDR3 sequences, approximately 17% of them seen only once. Sequencing was performed on blood. The receptors come from a woman younger than 30 with Graves' ophthalmopathy.

This rearrangement joins TRBV5-8 to TRBJ2-6; the D gene is possibly TRBD1 (5 bases). The V end lost 2 bases, the J end lost 0 bases, and 15 bases lay between the germline ends. Germline-derived CDR1 and CDR2 are SGHTS and YDEGEE. The CDR3 spans 18 residues. The CDR3: CASSLPGMLSSGANVLTF. The CDR3 coding sequence is TGTGCCAGCAGCTTACCAGGGATGCTTAGCTCTGGGGCCAACGTCCTGACTTTC.

The chain uses TRBV6-1 and TRBJ1-2; possibly TRBD1 for D (5 bases). V lost 6 bases and J lost 1, with 15 bases in between. Germline loops: CDR1 MNHNS, CDR2 SASEGT. The CDR3 totals 15 residues. The CDR3 DNA is TGTGCCAGCAGGGAGACAGCTCACAATAACTATGGCTACACCTTC. Its translation is CASRETAHNNYGYTF.

This clonotype was seen a few times. The CDR3 protein is CASSQGEGMNTEAFF. The DNA of the CDR3 is TGTGCCAGCAGCCAAGGGGAGGGGATGAACACTGAAGCTTTCTTT. The chain is built from TRBV4-2 and TRBJ1-1; a weak D match, TRBD1 (5 bases). Germline V gives CDR1 LGHNA, CDR2 YNFKEQ. The length of the CDR3 is 15 residues. Trimming stripped 1 base from V and 0 bases from J, with 9 bases between.

As to this clonotype: Since a much larger clone is just one base distant, this may be a read error. It is likely a read error, because the conserved phenylalanine at the end of the CDR3 is missing. The chain has TRBV5-1 and TRBJ1-2; no definite D call. Germline loops: CDR1 SGHRS, CDR2 YFSETQ. The CDR3 spans 14 residues. The ends were cut back, 2 bases at V and 2 bases at J, with 10 bases in the middle. CDR3 nucleotides: TGCGCCAGCAGCTTCAACGAACTGAACTATGGCTACACCCTC. Translating it yields CASSFNELNYGYTL.

Comments on this clonotype: A single base separates this from a much larger clone, so it may be a read error. The chain links TRBV7-2 to TRBJ2-1, with 10 bases fitting TRBD2. Germline V CDR1 and CDR2: SGHTA, FQGNSA. The V and J ends lost 4 bases and 9 bases, in that order; junction bases with no gene match: 9. The CDR3 totals 15 residues. CDR3 amino acids: CASSWGVSGGGEQFF. The CDR3 coding sequence is TGTGCCAGCAGCTGGGGGGTCAGCGGGGGGGGTGAGCAGTTCTTC.

The V gene is TRBV10-3, the J gene TRBJ1-6; 9 bases line up with TRBD1. J was trimmed by 9 bases and V by 6 bases; bases with no gene match: 6. CDR1 is ENHRY, CDR2 SYGVKD, per germline. The CDR3 length is 14 residues. The CDR3 coding sequence is TGTGCCATCAGGGGACAGGGCGACGGTTCACCCCTCCACTTT. It codes for CAIRGQGDGSPLHF.

This clonotype was observed a few times. The V gene is TRBV19, the J gene TRBJ2-6, with 7 nucleotides matching TRBD2. The V gene end was trimmed by 3 bases and the J gene end by 0 bases; junction bases not matched to a gene: 8. Germline V gene data show CDR1 as LNHDA and CDR2 as SQIVND (reference sequence). This CDR3 spans 18 amino acids. The CDR3 DNA sequence: TGTGCCAGTAGTATCATCCAGGGAGGGCCCTCTGGGGCCAACGTCCTGACTTTC. It translates to CASSIIQGGPSGANVLTF.

This clonotype has a count of ten or more. CDR3 sequence reads: CASSSPTRDSEGTDTQYF. CDR3 nucleotides: TGTGCCAGCAGTTCACCGACGAGGGACAGCGAGGGCACAGATACGCAGTATTTT. The rearrangement joins TRBV28 to TRBJ2-3; TRBD1 aligns across 7 bases. CDR3 length: 18 amino acids. Germline loops: CDR1 MDHEN, CDR2 SYDVKM. The J segment lost 1 base and the V segment lost 4 bases, leaving 14 bases of the junction unmatched.

In this sample, this clonotype turned up a few times. V and J are TRBV7-9 and TRBJ2-7; 10 bases fit TRBD1. The CDR3 consists of 15 residues. With 5 bases clipped from V and 3 bases from J, the junction kept 7 bases outside the gene matches. Germline V gives CDR1 SEHNR, CDR2 FQNEAQ (reference sequence). CDR3 amino acids: CASSPRQGAVYEQYF. Here the CDR3 DNA reads TGTGCCAGCAGCCCCAGACAGGGGGCGGTCTACGAGCAGTACTTC.

This clonotype appeared a single time. The chain combines TRBV30 with TRBJ2-7; D tentatively reads TRBD1 or TRBD2 (6 bases each). The CDR3 spans 13 residues. Germline loops: CDR1 GTSNPN, CDR2 SVGIG (reference sequence). Between the trimmed V and J ends, which lost 3 bases and 6 bases, there was a span of 15 bases. The CDR3 DNA reads as TGTGCCTGGAGGACTCTGGGGGGCGGCGAGCAGTACTTC. Amino acids: CAWRTLGGGEQYF.

This clonotype has just one count. A read error may explain this, as a much larger clone is one base away. This chain connects TRBV11-2 to TRBJ2-5; D is ambiguous. Deletions cut 5 bases from V and 5 bases from J, with 9 bases between. Per the germline V gene, CDR1 is SGHAT and CDR2 is FQNNGV. The CDR3 consists of 12 residues. CDR3 amino acids: CASSPHPETQYF. The CDR3 DNA follows: TGTGCCAGCAGCCCCCATCCGGAGACCCAGTACTTC.

This chain links TRBV4-2 with TRBJ1-1; 10 bases are a match to TRBD1. The CDR3 is 14 residues long. After removal of 2 bases from V and 4 bases from J, the junction contained 1 base not matched to a gene. Germline V gene lookup returns CDR1 LGHNA and CDR2 YNFKEQ. The CDR3 reads CASSQWTGGTEAFF. CDR3 bases: TGTGCCAGCAGCCAATGGACAGGGGGCACTGAAGCTTTCTTT.

The sample holds many counts of this clonotype. The chain uses TRBV6-9 and TRBJ1-1; 8 bases line up with TRBD1. This CDR3 is 16 amino acids long. CDR1 and CDR2 (germline): MNHGY, SVAAGI. The V gene end was trimmed by 4 bases and the J gene end by 2 bases; junction bases not matched to a gene: 9. In DNA, the CDR3 is TGTGCCAGCAGTTTAAGGGACAGGCTATTCAACACTGAAGCTTTCTTT. It is translated as CASSLRDRLFNTEAFF.

At least ten counts were recorded for this clonotype. The rearrangement joins TRBV27 to TRBJ2-7; no definite D call. Germline V gene lookup returns CDR1 MNHEY and CDR2 SMNVEV (reference sequence). The CDR3 runs to 14 residues. The V end lost 2 bases, the J end lost 2 bases, and 10 bases lay between the germline ends. CDR3 region: CASSLRRSPYEQYF. The CDR3 DNA reads as TGTGCCAGCAGTTTACGACGTAGCCCCTACGAGCAGTACTTC.

There are many counts of this clonotype. V is TRBV11-2 and J is TRBJ2-7; no reliable D call. Germline V gene lookup returns CDR1 SGHAT and CDR2 FQNNGV. This CDR3 is built from 14 residues. V shed 3 bases and J shed 3 bases, with 12 bases lying between them. Here the CDR3 DNA reads TGTGCCAGCAGCTTTTTGGCGGCAAACTACGAGCAGTACTTC. Its protein product is CASSFLAANYEQYF.

In this sample, this clonotype turned up many times. The chain has TRBV12-3 or TRBV12-4 and TRBJ2-1, with 8 bases that match TRBD2. This CDR3 comprises 17 residues. J gave up 4 bases and V 6 bases, and 14 bases lay outside the gene matches. As DNA, the CDR3 is TGTGCCAGCAGCCACACTGAGAGACTAGCGCCATACAATGAGCAGTTCTTC. It specifies CASSHTERLAPYNEQFF.

This clonotype was counted ten times or more. The rearrangement uses TRBV7-2 and TRBJ2-3, with D perhaps TRBD1 (5 bases). CDR3 length: 14 residues. V dropped 10 bases and J dropped 4 bases, with 18 bases sitting between them. Germline CDR1 SGHTA, CDR2 FQGNSA. The CDR3 nucleotides are TGTGCCACCTCCCGGGCAGGGCTGTCAGATACGCAGTATTTT. As protein: CATSRAGLSDTQYF.

On this clonotype: The junction shows a germline mismatch at one end, possibly a read error. This rearrangement joins TRBV27 to TRBJ2-7, with D tentatively TRBD1 (6 bases). Germline V CDR1 and CDR2: MNHEY, SMNVEV (reference sequence). CDR3 length: 13 amino acids. The CDR3 here is CANSIQGAYEQYF. In DNA, the CDR3 is TGTGCCAACAGTATACAGGGTGCCTACGAGCAGTACTTC.

This clonotype has more than one count but fewer than ten. The V and J genes are TRBV27 and TRBJ1-1, with a possible D match to TRBD1 (5 bases). Germline lookup yields CDR1 MNHEY and CDR2 SMNVEV (reference sequence). The CDR3 is made up of 17 amino acids. Trimming removed 1 base from V and 10 bases from J, with 25 bases in between. This CDR3 reads CASSLYGGWEGPGGAFF. CDR3 DNA: TGTGCCAGCAGTTTATACGGGGGGTGGGAAGGTCCCGGGGGAGCTTTCTTT.

This clonotype has just a few counts. The chain employs TRBV29-1 and TRBJ2-7; the D gene is possibly TRBD2 (7 bases). V was shortened by 4 bases and J by 2 bases, with 15 bases between the two germline ends. The germline V gene encodes CDR1 SQVTM and CDR2 ANQGSEA. This CDR3 comprises 14 residues. The CDR3 spells CSVAVGGGTYEQYF. The CDR3 DNA sequence: TGCAGCGTTGCGGTGGGGGGGGGCACCTACGAGCAGTACTTC.

The chain combines TRBV6-1 with TRBJ1-2; D not resolved. Looked up from germline, CDR1 is MNHNS and CDR2 is SASEGT. The CDR3 contains 13 residues. V lost 0 bases to trimming and J lost 5 bases, with 7 bases between them. CDR3: CASSEARPYGYTF. CDR3 DNA sequence: TGTGCCAGCAGTGAAGCGAGGCCATATGGCTACACCTTC.

This clonotype was seen many times. V is TRBV11-2 and J is TRBJ2-3; 10 bases match TRBD2. With V trimmed by 1 base and J by 1 base, 5 bases remained unmatched. CDR3 length: 17 residues. CDR1 is SGHAT, CDR2 FQNNGV, per germline. This CDR3 reads CASSLGSLAGGTDTQYF. The CDR3, as DNA: TGTGCCAGCAGCTTAGGGTCCCTAGCGGGGGGCACAGATACGCAGTATTTT.

This clonotype appeared many times. The V and J genes are TRBV11-2 and TRBJ2-1, with TRBD1 as a possible D gene (5 bases). V lost 4 bases and J 7 bases, leaving 17 bases between the germline ends. Germline V gene lookup returns CDR1 SGHAT and CDR2 FQNNGV. The CDR3 sequence is 15 residues long. Here the CDR3 DNA reads TGTGCCAGCAGCTCCGACAGAGGTCTACAGAATGAGCAGTTCTTC. Protein sequence: CASSSDRGLQNEQFF.

The chain links TRBV12-3 or TRBV12-4 to TRBJ1-1; tentatively, D is TRBD1 (5 bases). CDR3 size: 14 residues. V was pared by 6 bases and J by 1 base, with 12 bases between. This chain's CDR3 is CASRRPGQNTEAFF. CDR3 coding DNA: TGTGCCAGCAGACGCCCTGGACAGAACACTGAAGCTTTCTTT.

This clonotype was counted at least ten times. This chain joins TRBV7-9 and TRBJ2-1, with D uncertain. Trimming shortened V by 3 bases and J by 7 bases, and 16 bases separated the two germline ends. Germline V gives CDR1 SEHNR, CDR2 FQNEAQ (reference sequence). The CDR3 covers 15 residues. In DNA form, the CDR3 reads TGTGCCAGCAGCTTTGAAACAGACTTAGGGAATGAGCAGTTCTTC. This sequence encodes CASSFETDLGNEQFF.

This clonotype was detected many times. The V call is TRBV20-1, the J call TRBJ2-7; D unresolved. The germline V and J ends were trimmed by 4 bases and 7 bases, with 11 bases remaining between them. The CDR3 loop spans 11 amino acids. Germline V gives CDR1 DFQATT, CDR2 SNEGSKA (reference sequence). The CDR3 DNA reads TGCAGTGCTACCCCCGGCAGGGAGCAGTACTTC. Translating it yields CSATPGREQYF.

There are a few counts of this clonotype. The rearrangement joins TRBV10-3 to TRBJ2-3; 11 bases map to TRBD2. The CDR3 contains 16 residues. With 6 bases clipped from V and 4 bases from J, the junction kept 9 bases outside the gene matches. Per germline, CDR1 ENHRY and CDR2 SYGVKD. This CDR3 is CAISETSGGAPDTQYF. CDR3 sequence (DNA): TGTGCCATCAGCGAAACTAGCGGGGGAGCCCCAGATACGCAGTATTTT.

This clonotype was found many times. The genes are TRBV7-9 and TRBJ2-1; 8 bases agree with TRBD2. Germline V lookup: CDR1 SEHNR, CDR2 FQNEAQ (reference sequence). V lost 6 bases and J lost 6; bases outside the gene matches: 13. The CDR3 consists of 16 residues. Here the CDR3 DNA reads TGTGCCAGCAGACCAACAAGCGGGAGCATAATCAATGAGCAGTTCTTC. It specifies CASRPTSGSIINEQFF. Together with reference TRBV7-9 and TRBJ2-1, the CDR3 gives the full variable domain: DTGVSQNPRHKITKRGQNVTFRCDPISEHNRLYWYRQTLGQGPEFLTYFQNEAQLEKSRLLSDRFSAERPKGSFSTLEIQRTEQGDSAMYLCASRPTSGSIINEQFFGPGTRLTVL.

The chain recombines TRBV12-3 or TRBV12-4 with TRBJ1-2; D is possibly TRBD1 (5 bases). V lost 6 bases and J 6 bases, leaving 14 bases between the germline ends. The CDR3 spans 13 residues. The CDR3 protein is CASSSRQYHGYTF. CDR3 DNA sequence: TGTGCCAGCAGCTCGCGACAGTACCATGGCTACACCTTC.

This clonotype has a handful of counts. The chain combines TRBV5-8 with TRBJ2-1, with 8 bases that match TRBD2. The CDR3 extends over 12 amino acids. Germline assignment: CDR1 SGHTS and CDR2 YDEGEE. The trim removed 3 bases at V and 11 bases at J, leaving 4 bases unmatched. CDR3 sequence: CASSSSGFKQFF. The CDR3 bases are TGTGCCAGCAGCTCTAGCGGGTTTAAGCAGTTCTTC.